This record covers a single TCR beta chain. Its antigen remains unknown. Germline assignment: CDR1 MNHEY and CDR2 SVGAGI. The CDR3 sequence is 14 residues long. This specimen comes from a study of T cells expressing NK-cell markers. Whole-study context: Sorted CD3+CD56-NKG2C+, CD3+CD56+NKG2C- and CD3+CD56+NKG2C+ T cells were the source of the TCR beta repertoires. Most of the eight sequenced donors were HCMV-seropositive; one was seronegative.

For each CDR3 protein, TCRdb gives one entry from its re-call of the 5' RACE reads, without DNA. Recorded for this sample: over 120,000 distinct CDR3 sequences. General observations from the study: These clonotypes also led the CD3+CD56-NKG2C+ fraction in several donors. A range of about 1.0-7.0% of CD8+ T cells consisted of dominant NKG2C+ clonotypes in several donors.

The sample was blood T cells: a sorted CD56 or NKG2C T cell subset, CD4+ or CD8+ T cells, or bulk PBMC T cells (not recorded which). The receptor's source is a man between 18 and 35 years old in good health. The V call is TRBV6-5, the J call TRBJ2-5; the TCRdb D gene call, TRBD1, has no DNA to confirm it. CDR3 amino acids: CASTYDRLQETQYF.